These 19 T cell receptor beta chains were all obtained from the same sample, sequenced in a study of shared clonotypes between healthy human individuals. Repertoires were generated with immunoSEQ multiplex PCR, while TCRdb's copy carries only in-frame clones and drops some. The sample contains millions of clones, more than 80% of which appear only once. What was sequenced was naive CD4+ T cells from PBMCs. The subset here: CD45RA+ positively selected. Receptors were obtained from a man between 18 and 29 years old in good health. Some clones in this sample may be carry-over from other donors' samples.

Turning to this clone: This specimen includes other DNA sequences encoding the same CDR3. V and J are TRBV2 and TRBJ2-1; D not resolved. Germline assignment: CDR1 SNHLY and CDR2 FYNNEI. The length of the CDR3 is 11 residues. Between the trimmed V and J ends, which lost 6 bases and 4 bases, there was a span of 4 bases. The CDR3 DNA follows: TGTGCCAGCAGGGAATACAATGAGCAGTTCTTC. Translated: CASREYNEQFF.

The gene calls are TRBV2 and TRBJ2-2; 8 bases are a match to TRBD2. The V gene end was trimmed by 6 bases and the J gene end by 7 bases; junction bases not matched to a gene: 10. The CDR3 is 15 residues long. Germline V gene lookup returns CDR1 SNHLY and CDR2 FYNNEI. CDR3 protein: CASSFSGRGIGELFF. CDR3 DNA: TGTGCCAGCAGCTTCAGCGGGAGAGGGATCGGGGAGCTGTTTTTT.

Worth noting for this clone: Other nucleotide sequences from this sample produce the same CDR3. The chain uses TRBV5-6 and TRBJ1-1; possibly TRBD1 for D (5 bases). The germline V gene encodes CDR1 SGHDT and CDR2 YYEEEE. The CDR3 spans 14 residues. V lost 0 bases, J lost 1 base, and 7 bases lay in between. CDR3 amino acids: CASSLGTGNTEAFF. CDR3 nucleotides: TGTGCCAGCAGCTTGGGTACAGGGAACACTGAAGCTTTCTTT. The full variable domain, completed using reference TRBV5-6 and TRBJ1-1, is DAGVTQSPTHLIKTRGQQVTLRCSPKSGHDTVSWYQQALGQGPQFIFQYYEEEERQRGNFPDRFSGHQFPNYSSELNVNALLLGDSALYLCASSLGTGNTEAFFGQGTRLTVV.

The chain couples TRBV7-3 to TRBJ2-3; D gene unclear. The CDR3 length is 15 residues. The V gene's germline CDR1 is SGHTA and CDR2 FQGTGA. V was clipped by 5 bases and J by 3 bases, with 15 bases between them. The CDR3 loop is CASSRVPGVTDTQYF. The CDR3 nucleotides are TGTGCCAGCAGCCGGGTACCTGGCGTGACAGATACGCAGTATTTT.

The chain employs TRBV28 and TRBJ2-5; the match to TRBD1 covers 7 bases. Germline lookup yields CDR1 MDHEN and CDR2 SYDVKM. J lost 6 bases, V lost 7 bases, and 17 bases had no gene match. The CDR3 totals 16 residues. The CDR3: CASTIRGRGNKKTQYF. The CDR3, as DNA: TGTGCCAGCACCATTAGGGGCAGGGGGAATAAGAAGACCCAGTACTTC.

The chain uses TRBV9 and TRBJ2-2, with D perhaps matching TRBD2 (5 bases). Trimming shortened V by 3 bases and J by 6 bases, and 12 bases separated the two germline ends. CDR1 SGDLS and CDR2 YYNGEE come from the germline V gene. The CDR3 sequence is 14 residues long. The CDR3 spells CASSAPVGAGELFF. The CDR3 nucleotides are TGTGCCAGCAGCGCCCCCGTCGGGGCCGGGGAGCTGTTTTTT. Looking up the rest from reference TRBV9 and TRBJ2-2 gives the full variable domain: DSGVTQTPKHLITATGQRVTLRCSPRSGDLSVYWYQQSLDQGLQFLIQYYNGEERAKGNILERFSAQQFPDLHSELNLSSLELGDSALYFCASSAPVGAGELFFGEGSRLTVL.

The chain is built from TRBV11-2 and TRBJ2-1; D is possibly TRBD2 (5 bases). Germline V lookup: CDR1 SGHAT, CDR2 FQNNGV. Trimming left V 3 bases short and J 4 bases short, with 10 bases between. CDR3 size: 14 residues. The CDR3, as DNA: TGTGCCAGCAGCTTTTTTGGGAGTTACAATGAGCAGTTCTTC. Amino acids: CASSFFGSYNEQFF.

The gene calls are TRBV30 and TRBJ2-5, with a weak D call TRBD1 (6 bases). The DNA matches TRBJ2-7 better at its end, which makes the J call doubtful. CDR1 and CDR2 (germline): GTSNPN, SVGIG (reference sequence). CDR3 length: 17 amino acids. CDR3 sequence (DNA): TGTGCCTGGAGTGCTCACCTCGGACAGAGAAGAGGGTACGAGCAGTACTTC. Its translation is CAWSAHLGQRRGYEQYF.

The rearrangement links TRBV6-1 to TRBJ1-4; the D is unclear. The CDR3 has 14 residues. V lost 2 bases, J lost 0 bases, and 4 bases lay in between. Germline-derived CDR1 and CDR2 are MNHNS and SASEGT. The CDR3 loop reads CASSESATNEKLFF. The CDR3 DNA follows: TGTGCCAGCAGTGAATCCGCAACTAATGAAAAACTGTTTTTT.

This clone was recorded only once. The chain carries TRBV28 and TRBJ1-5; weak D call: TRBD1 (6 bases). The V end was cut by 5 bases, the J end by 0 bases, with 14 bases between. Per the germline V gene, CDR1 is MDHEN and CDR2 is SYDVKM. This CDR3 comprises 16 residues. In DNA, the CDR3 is TGTGCCAGCAGTCTAGGGGGGGTTGGTAGCAATCAGCCCCAGCATTTT. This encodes CASSLGGVGSNQPQHF.

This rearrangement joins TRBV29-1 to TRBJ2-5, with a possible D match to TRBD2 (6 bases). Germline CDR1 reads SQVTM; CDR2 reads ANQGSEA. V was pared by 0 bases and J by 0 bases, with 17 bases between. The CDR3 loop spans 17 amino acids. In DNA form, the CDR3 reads TGCAGCGTTGAAGAATTGGCGGCGGGGCCGTACCAAGAGACCCAGTACTTC. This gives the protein CSVEELAAGPYQETQYF.

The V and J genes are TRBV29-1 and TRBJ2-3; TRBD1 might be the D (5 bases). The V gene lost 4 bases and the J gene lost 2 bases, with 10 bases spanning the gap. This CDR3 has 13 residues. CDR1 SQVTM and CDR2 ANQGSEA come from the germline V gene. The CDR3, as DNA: TGCAGCGTTGGGGGCAGGAACACAGATACGCAGTATTTT. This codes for CSVGGRNTDTQYF.

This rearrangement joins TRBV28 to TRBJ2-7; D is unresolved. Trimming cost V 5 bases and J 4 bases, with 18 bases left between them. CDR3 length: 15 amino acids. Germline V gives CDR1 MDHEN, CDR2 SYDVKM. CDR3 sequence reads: CASSPNFIARYEQYF. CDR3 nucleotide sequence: TGTGCCAGCAGTCCAAATTTTATCGCGAGGTACGAGCAGTACTTC.

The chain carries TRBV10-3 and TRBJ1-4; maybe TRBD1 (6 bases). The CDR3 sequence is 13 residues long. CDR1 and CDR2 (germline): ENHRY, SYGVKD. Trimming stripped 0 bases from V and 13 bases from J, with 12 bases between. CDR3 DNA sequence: TGTGCCATCAGTGAGTCGGGAGGGGGTACACTGTTTTTT. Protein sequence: CAISESGGGTLFF.

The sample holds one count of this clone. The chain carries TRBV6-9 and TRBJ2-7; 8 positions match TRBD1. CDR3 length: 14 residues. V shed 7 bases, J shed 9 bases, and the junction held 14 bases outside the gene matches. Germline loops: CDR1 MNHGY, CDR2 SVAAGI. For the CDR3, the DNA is TGTGCCAGCACCGACGAGGAGACAGGGGATGTGCAGTACTTC. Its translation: CASTDEETGDVQYF.

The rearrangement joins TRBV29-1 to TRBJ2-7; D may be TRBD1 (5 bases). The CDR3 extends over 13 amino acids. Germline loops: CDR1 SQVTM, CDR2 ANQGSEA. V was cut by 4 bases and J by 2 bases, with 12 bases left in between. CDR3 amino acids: CSVGQLGPYEQYF. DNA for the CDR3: TGCAGCGTTGGACAGTTGGGGCCCTACGAGCAGTACTTC.

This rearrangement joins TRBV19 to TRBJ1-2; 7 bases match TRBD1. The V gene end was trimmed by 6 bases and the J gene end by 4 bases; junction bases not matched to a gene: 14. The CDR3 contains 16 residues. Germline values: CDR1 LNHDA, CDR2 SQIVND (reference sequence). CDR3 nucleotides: TGTGCCAGTAGCCTTAGACAGGGTCGTGGAAGCTATGGCTACACCTTC. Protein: CASSLRQGRGSYGYTF.

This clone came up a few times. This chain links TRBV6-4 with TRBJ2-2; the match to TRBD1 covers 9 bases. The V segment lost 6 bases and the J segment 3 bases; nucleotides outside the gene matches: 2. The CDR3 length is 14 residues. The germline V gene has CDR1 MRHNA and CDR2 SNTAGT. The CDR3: CASSRTGDTGELFF. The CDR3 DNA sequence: TGTGCCAGCAGCCGGACAGGGGACACCGGGGAGCTGTTTTTT.

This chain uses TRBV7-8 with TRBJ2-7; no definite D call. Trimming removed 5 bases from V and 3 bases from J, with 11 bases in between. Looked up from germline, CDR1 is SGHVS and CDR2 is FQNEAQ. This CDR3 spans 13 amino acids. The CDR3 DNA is TGTGCCAGCAGCGGTCGTGCCGACTACGAGCAGTACTTC. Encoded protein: CASSGRADYEQYF.